This T cell receptor beta chain was found in a study of T-cell reconstitution after alpha-beta-depleted transplantation in children. This clonotype turned up a few times. What it recognizes is unknown. The TCRbeta library was prepared with unique molecular identifiers. From the PCR reads, TCRdb called clonotypes with MiXCR, one entry per CDR3 protein. Here the sample spans 540,000 or so distinct CDR3 sequences, roughly 23% being singletons. Study findings and constraints: T-cell numbers and diversity one year post-transplant derived largely from freshly generated T cells. There were reportedly several hundred expanded graft clones from which alpha-beta T cells came about two months after transplant. At day 60, the high TCRbeta diversity found in some patients originated from recipient T cells and thymic progenitors that had survived.

The CDR3 has 18 amino acids. The V gene lost 2 bases and the J gene lost 7 bases, with 23 bases spanning the gap. Per germline, CDR1 MNHEY and CDR2 SVGAGI. The origin of this receptor is a boy in the first two years of life who had a stem cell transplant for acute myeloid leukemia, so the T cells may come from the graft donor. Sequenced material: PBMCs, mostly from graft donor cells, taken 360 days after TCRalphabeta/CD19-depleted stem cell transplant. The genes are TRBV6-5 and TRBJ2-2; D is uncertain. The CDR3 is CASSYSFSHPGRLGELFF. In DNA form, the CDR3 reads TGTGCCAGCAGTTACAGTTTCTCCCATCCGGGTCGGCTCGGGGAGCTGTTTTTT.